One T cell receptor (beta chain) is described in this entry. The table lists this clonotype with many counts. Its target antigen remains unknown. Within one base of it there is no much larger clone, and no base qualities were kept. This sample is part of a study of T cells in Graves' hyperthyroidism and ophthalmopathy (dated by TCRdb to between 2018 and 2021). General notes on the study: Peripheral blood was sampled at the time of initial diagnosis, prior to any treatment. To identify TCR V-J signatures that set the groups apart, the researchers used a discovery cohort of about a hundred patients, made up of around 40 with Graves' ophthalmopathy and 55 to 65 with stable Graves' hyperthyroidism. An independent validation cohort of about 20 hyperthyroidism patients and about 16 patients who later progressed to ophthalmopathy tested prospective prediction of ophthalmopathy. The 100 or so discovery patients were divided at random into training and test sets in a 7:3 ratio. The study also compared thyroid tissue and blood T-cell repertoires from several Graves' hyperthyroidism patients. After blood sampling, hyperthyroidism patients were treated with methimazole at a starting dose of 30 mg daily, and ophthalmopathy patients were treated with high-dose intravenous methylprednisolone. The paper reports TCR Vbeta CDR3 sequencing of some 140 peripheral blood samples: approximately 41 ophthalmopathy, roughly 74 hyperthyroidism and 17 progressor patients. The paper's findings and limits, for the study overall: No statistical method was used to set the sample size in advance, and investigators knew the group allocation. In validation, progression to ophthalmopathy was predicted by the model with about 70% sensitivity and 72.22% specificity, a median of roughly 6.4 months before onset. A 13 V-J signature model separated ophthalmopathy from stable hyperthyroidism, with around 88% sensitivity and 81.08% specificity in cross-validation and 80%/75% in testing. Most expanded thyroid clonotypes (frequency above 0.001) were also found in blood, which suggests that blood repertoires may mirror thyroid immune responses.

Amplification of TCR beta CDR3 regions was carried out from RNA transcripts. The first round of RT-PCR for the TCR CDR3 was performed with the HTBI primer set and the Qiagen OneStep RT-PCR kit. A second multiplex PCR round built the libraries, followed by size selection and purification. Paired-end sequencing of the libraries was performed with 100 bp reads on an Illumina HiSeq2000. The authors' analysis ran thus. SOAPnuke was used to process the raw data, throwing out any read that contained adapters or uncalled bases, had a mean Phred below 15, or lacked an exact constant-primer or identifier match. COPE v1.2.5 was used to merge high-quality paired reads, and clonotypes were defined as unique nucleotide sequences. Clonotypes were aligned to IMGT TRBV, TRBD and TRBJ reference segments using MiTCR v1.1. Only V-J combinations with frequency above 0.0001, covering 99.2% of repertoires, were analysed. The TCS score was defined as the ratio of F50 (clonal expansion) to E x V (chaos), calculated using BLOSUM62-based TCRdist between CDR3 peptides within each V-J. Welch's t-statistics and random forest reduced 514 V-J features to 10 to 15, which were used in a naive Bayes classifier (R e1071). TCRdb's own reprocessing of the public reads used fastp at Q25 and MiXCR and kept productive beta chains. Identical CDR3 protein sequences are pooled into one entry, listed with their most common genes and DNA. TCRdb, rather than the study authors, made the V and J calls. The sample table contains about 360,000 distinct CDR3 sequences; only one count was recorded for less than 20% of them. The ten largest clones represent approximately 30% of the sample.

Hyperthyroidism patients were newly diagnosed, had a disease duration of under 2 months, and were aged 18 to 65 years. Patients with uncontrolled infections, other autoimmune diseases, pregnancy or lactation were excluded. Clinical symptoms, serum thyroxine and TRAb, thyroid ultrasound, and orbital computed tomography formed the basis for the diagnoses. For progressor patients, blood was drawn at the first diagnosis of hyperthyroidism, before any ophthalmopathy symptoms had appeared. Ficoll-Paque density gradient centrifugation was used to isolate PBMCs from about 10 ml of fresh peripheral blood. Progressor patients were initially diagnosed with Graves' hyperthyroidism and developed ophthalmopathy during follow-up. Trizol reagent was used to extract total RNA, and RNA quality was then checked on an Agilent 2100 Bioanalyzer. CDR1 and CDR2 (MDHEN, SYDVKM) derive from the germline V gene. The CDR3, from cysteine to phenylalanine, totals 14 residues. The entry retains the CDR3 DNA only, 42 bases that are in frame from base 1. V was cut back by 7 bases and J by 2 bases, leaving a gap of 12 bases between them.

The source is a woman between 18 and 30 years old with Graves' hyperthyroidism that later progressed to Graves' ophthalmopathy. Sequences were obtained from blood. The chain employs TRBV28 and TRBJ2-1; a weak D assignment points to TRBD1 (5 bases agree). The DNA reads TGTGCCAGCACGACAGCCACGACCTACAATGAGCAGTTCTTC. The resulting protein is CASTTATTYNEQFF.